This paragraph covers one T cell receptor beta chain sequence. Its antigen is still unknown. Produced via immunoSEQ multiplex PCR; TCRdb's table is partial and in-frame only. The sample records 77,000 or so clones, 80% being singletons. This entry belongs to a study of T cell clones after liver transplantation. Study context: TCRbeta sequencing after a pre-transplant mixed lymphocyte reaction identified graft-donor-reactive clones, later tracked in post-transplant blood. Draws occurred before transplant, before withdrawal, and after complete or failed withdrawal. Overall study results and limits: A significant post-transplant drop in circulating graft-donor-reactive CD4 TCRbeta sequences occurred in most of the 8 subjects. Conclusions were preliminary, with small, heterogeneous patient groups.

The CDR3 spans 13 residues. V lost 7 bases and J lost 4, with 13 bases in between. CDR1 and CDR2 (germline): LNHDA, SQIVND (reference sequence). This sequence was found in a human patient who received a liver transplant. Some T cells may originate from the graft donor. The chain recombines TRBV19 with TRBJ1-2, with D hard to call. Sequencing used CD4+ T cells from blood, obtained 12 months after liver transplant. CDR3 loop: CASKSEARYGYTF. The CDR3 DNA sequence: TGTGCCAGTAAGAGCGAGGCCCGCTATGGCTACACCTTC.